This T cell receptor beta chain was identified in a study of beta chain features in type 1 diabetes. Across the study: No age, gender or cell yield differences were seen between patients and healthy donors. Points from the study as a whole: Among patients, naive, central memory and Treg TCRB repertoires appeared more similar than among healthy donors. For cells with high TCR expression, cDNA sequencing could yield over-representation.

The CDR3 sequence is 13 residues long. Germline-derived CDR1 and CDR2 are SGHTA and FQGNSA. V dropped 2 bases and J dropped 9 bases, with 11 bases sitting between them. Sorting with CD45RO/CCR7/CD25/CD127/CD95/CD27 yielded naive, central memory, regulatory and stem-like memory CD4+ cells. Reverse transcribing all isolated RNA meant expressed TCRB transcripts were sequenced. This table comes from immunoSEQ multiplex PCR, and its TCRdb copy is limited to in-frame clones, with some not included. The table includes over 40,000 clones, approximately 53% detected once. Details on this clone: Antigen specificity is unknown.

The genes are TRBV7-2 and TRBJ2-1, with TRBD2 as a possible D gene (5 bases). This sequence was found in a woman aged 25-40 years in good health. The material sequenced was stem cell memory CD4+ T cells from blood. The CDR3 is CASSLRLIPEQFF. The CDR3 nucleotides are TGTGCCAGCAGCTTACGACTAATTCCTGAGCAGTTCTTC.